This passage covers 26 T cell receptor beta chains from one sample sequenced in a study of early T cells in non-severe SARS-CoV-2 infection. TCRdb ran MiXCR on the 5' RACE reads and lists one entry per CDR3 protein. This sample carries nearly 45,000 distinct CDR3 sequences, 11% of them seen once, and the ten largest clones take 21%. The sample taken for sequencing was whole blood. The receptor source for this set is an adult who was a healthcare worker with PCR-confirmed SARS-CoV-2 infection or an uninfected control (not recorded which).

Only a few counts were recorded for this clonotype. The V and J genes are TRBV5-1 and TRBJ1-4; 9 bases agree with TRBD1. CDR1 is SGHRS and CDR2 is YFSETQ in the germline V gene. J gave up 8 bases and V 3 bases, and 8 bases lay outside the gene matches. The CDR3 consists of 15 residues. The CDR3 loop reads CASSSIQGAKEKLFF. The CDR3 DNA reads as TGCGCCAGCAGCTCGATACAGGGGGCGAAGGAAAAACTGTTTTTT.

J is TRBJ2-5 and V is TRBV9; D is tentatively TRBD1 or TRBD2 (7 bases each). The CDR3 has 16 amino acids. V was trimmed by 5 bases and J by 5 bases, leaving 22 bases between them. CDR1 is SGDLS, CDR2 YYNGEE, per germline. Here the CDR3 reads CASRPGGANLGETQYF. DNA for the CDR3: TGTGCCAGCAGGCCAGGGGGGGCCAACCTCGGGGAGACCCAGTACTTC.

This clonotype was observed a handful of times. J is TRBJ1-1 and V is TRBV27, with D unclear. The CDR3 spans 13 residues. The V gene lost 1 base and the J gene lost 0 bases, with 3 bases spanning the gap. Germline V gene data show CDR1 as MNHEY and CDR2 as SMNVEV (reference sequence). CDR3 in DNA: TGTGCCAGCAGTTTATTAATGAACACTGAAGCTTTCTTT. Translation: CASSLLMNTEAFF.

The genes are TRBV29-1 and TRBJ2-1, with 8 positions matching TRBD2. From germline, CDR1 is SQVTM and CDR2 ANQGSEA. V trimming: 3 bases; J trimming: 6 bases; junction bases outside the gene matches: 4. The CDR3 has 13 residues. CDR3 amino acids: CSVDSGKGNEQFF. Written as DNA, the CDR3 is TGCAGCGTTGATAGCGGGAAGGGCAATGAGCAGTTCTTC.

CDR3 in DNA: TGTGCCAGCAGCTTAAAAGGGAACACCGGGGAGCTGTTTTTT. Its translation is CASSLKGNTGELFF. This chain joins TRBV7-6 and TRBJ2-2; D ambiguous. Germline loops: CDR1 SGHVS, CDR2 FNYEAQ. V lost 2 bases to trimming and J lost 1 base, with 5 bases between them. The CDR3 length is 14 residues.

This clonotype was seen a few times. The CDR3 coding sequence is TGCGCCAGCAGCCACGGAGGGGTCCGGGAGCTGTTTTTT. Encoded protein: CASSHGGVRELFF. The chain links TRBV4-3 to TRBJ2-2; D perhaps matches TRBD2 (6 bases). This CDR3 region has 13 residues. The germline V and J ends were trimmed by 3 bases and 9 bases, with 11 bases remaining between them. Per the germline V gene, CDR1 is LGHNA and CDR2 is YSLEER.

The chain is built from TRBV6-6 and TRBJ2-7; possibly TRBD1 or TRBD2 for D (5 bases each). V was shortened by 5 bases and J by 4 bases, with 12 bases between the two germline ends. There are 13 residues in the CDR3. Germline V gene sequence: CDR1 MNHNY, CDR2 SVGAGI (reference sequence). CDR3 region: CASSGRDGYEQYF. The CDR3 DNA reads TGTGCCAGCAGTGGCCGGGACGGTTACGAGCAGTACTTC.

This clonotype has ten or more counts. The chain joins TRBV4-2 to TRBJ2-1; the match to TRBD2 covers 13 bases. Trimming removed 3 bases from V and 6 bases from J; junction bases left unmatched: 8. This CDR3 comprises 17 residues. The germline gives CDR1 LGHNA, CDR2 YNFKEQ. CDR3 bases: TGTGCCAGCAGCCACGGTGGTGGACTAGCGGGAGCCAATGAGCAGTTCTTC. Its protein product is CASSHGGGLAGANEQFF.

This clonotype was seen at least ten times. The CDR3 DNA sequence: TGTGCCAGCAGTTTAACGGCGGGGATGAACACTGAAGCTTTCTTT. Amino acid sequence: CASSLTAGMNTEAFF. V usage is TRBV28 and J usage is TRBJ1-1; no reliable D call. The ends were cut back, 2 bases at V and 0 bases at J, with 10 bases in the middle. The CDR3 is 15 amino acids. Germline V gene sequence: CDR1 MDHEN, CDR2 SYDVKM.

This clonotype has at least ten counts. This chain uses TRBV21-1 with TRBJ2-7; TRBD1 was called by the table and not checked on the DNA. TRBV21-1 is labeled a pseudogene. CDR3 size: 15 residues. As DNA, the CDR3 is TGTGCCAGCAGCAAAGGAGGACAGGGACCCTACGAGCAGTACTTC. Translating it yields CASSKGGQGPYEQYF.

The chain is built from TRBV20-1 and TRBJ2-1; D may be TRBD2 (5 bases). This CDR3 contains 14 residues. Looked up from germline, CDR1 is DFQATT and CDR2 is SNEGSKA (reference sequence). V dropped 6 bases and J dropped 1 base, with 13 bases sitting between them. The CDR3 sequence is CSAGGGFSYNEQFF. CDR3 bases: TGCAGTGCCGGAGGAGGATTTTCCTACAATGAGCAGTTCTTC.

The chain recombines TRBV29-1 with TRBJ2-5, with D possibly matching TRBD2 (5 bases). Germline V lookup: CDR1 SQVTM, CDR2 ANQGSEA. Trimming cost V 7 bases and J 5 bases, with 11 bases left between them. The CDR3 is 11 amino acids. The CDR3 loop is CSARDVETQYF. The CDR3 DNA follows: TGCAGCGCCCGGGATGTTGAGACCCAGTACTTC.

This chain connects TRBV7-2 to TRBJ2-2; 10 bases fit TRBD2. The CDR3 totals 16 residues. The ends lost 4 bases at V and 4 bases at J; junction bases unmatched: 6. Germline CDR1 reads SGHTA; CDR2 reads FQGNSA. The CDR3 sequence is CASSSGLAAATGELFF. CDR3 nucleotides: TGTGCCAGCAGCTCCGGACTAGCGGCGGCCACCGGGGAGCTGTTTTTT.

This clonotype was seen repeatedly, ten times or more. The chain combines TRBV6-6 with TRBJ1-5; 7 nucleotides agree with TRBD1. Germline V gene data show CDR1 as MNHNY and CDR2 as SVGAGI (reference sequence). The CDR3 is made up of 16 amino acids. With 4 bases clipped from V and 3 bases from J, the junction kept 9 bases outside the gene matches. The CDR3 DNA reads TGTGCCAGCAGTTTCGCAGGGGGAAGGATCAATCAGCCCCAGCATTTT. It yields the protein CASSFAGGRINQPQHF.

This clonotype was seen repeatedly, ten times or more. The chain combines TRBV20-1 with TRBJ2-1; possible D gene TRBD2, 6 bases. Germline loops: CDR1 DFQATT, CDR2 SNEGSKA (reference sequence). This CDR3 region has 17 residues. Trimming removed 0 bases at V and 3 bases at J, with 18 bases between. CDR3: CSARDPLASVHYNEQFF. As DNA, the CDR3 is TGCAGTGCTAGAGATCCCCTGGCTAGCGTACACTACAATGAGCAGTTCTTC.

This clonotype was detected many times. J is TRBJ2-3 and V is TRBV25-1; 7 bases are shared with TRBD2. The V gene's germline CDR1 is MGHDK and CDR2 SYGVNS. V was pared by 1 base and J by 3 bases, with 4 bases of the junction left unmatched. The CDR3 runs 15 residues. The CDR3 loop is CASSEWLADTDTQYF. The CDR3 DNA is TGTGCCAGCAGTGAATGGCTAGCGGATACAGATACGCAGTATTTT.

This clonotype was detected a few times. The chain combines TRBV5-1 with TRBJ2-1; TRBD2 matches 10 bases. The germline V gene has CDR1 SGHRS and CDR2 YFSETQ. The junction had 9 bases not matched to a gene; V was cut back by 4 bases and J by 2 bases. The length of the CDR3 is 17 residues. CDR3 loop: CASSPGASGSAYNEQFF. In DNA form, the CDR3 reads TGCGCCAGCAGCCCCGGGGCTAGCGGGAGTGCCTACAATGAGCAGTTCTTC.

This clonotype has ten or more counts. The J gene is TRBJ1-2, the V gene TRBV5-1, with 7 bases matching TRBD1. CDR1 and CDR2 (germline): SGHRS, YFSETQ. With 3 bases clipped from V and 2 bases from J, the junction kept 7 bases outside the gene matches. The CDR3 covers 15 residues. CDR3 in amino acids: CASSWGQNSNYGYTF. The CDR3 DNA follows: TGCGCCAGCAGCTGGGGACAGAACAGCAACTATGGCTACACCTTC.

The chain recombines TRBV6-5 with TRBJ1-2; TRBD1 agrees at 9 bases. The CDR3 loop spans 13 amino acids. After removal of 3 bases from V and 6 bases from J, the junction contained 2 bases not matched to a gene. Germline CDR1 and CDR2: MNHEY and SVGAGI. This CDR3 is CASSYGTGHGYTF. For the CDR3, the DNA is TGTGCCAGCAGTTATGGGACAGGGCATGGCTACACCTTC.

This rearrangement joins TRBV29-1 to TRBJ2-7; D not resolved. Trimming removed 4 bases at V and 9 bases at J, with 13 bases between. There are 11 residues in the CDR3. Germline assignment: CDR1 SQVTM and CDR2 ANQGSEA. The CDR3 spells CSVVWGDGQYF. The CDR3 DNA reads TGCAGCGTTGTCTGGGGTGACGGGCAGTACTTC.

This clonotype was seen only a few times. The chain combines TRBV5-1 with TRBJ1-2; D gene uncertain. Trimming removed 4 bases at V and 14 bases at J, with 18 bases between. Per the germline V gene, CDR1 is SGHRS and CDR2 is YFSETQ. The CDR3 loop spans 12 amino acids. For the CDR3, the DNA is TGCGCCAGCAGCAAGACCAGCGGTTTCGAAACCTTC. This translates into CASSKTSGFETF.

This clonotype was counted at least ten times. The J gene is TRBJ1-5, the V gene TRBV28; D is uncertain. Looked up from germline, CDR1 is MDHEN and CDR2 is SYDVKM. The length of the CDR3 is 15 residues. Trimming shortened V by 1 base and J by 2 bases, and 9 bases separated the two germline ends. Written as DNA, the CDR3 is TGTGCCAGCAGTTTATCTCTTTCAGGCAATCAGCCCCAGCATTTT. The encoded protein is CASSLSLSGNQPQHF.

This clonotype was recorded at least ten times. The J gene is TRBJ1-1, the V gene TRBV18; possibly TRBD1 for D (5 bases). This CDR3 spans 14 amino acids. Germline-derived CDR1 and CDR2 are KGHSH and LQKENI. V was pared by 4 bases and J by 0 bases, with 9 bases between. The CDR3 reads CASSLRDVNTEAFF. CDR3 DNA: TGTGCCAGCTCACTCCGGGACGTGAACACTGAAGCTTTCTTT.

The chain is built from TRBV6-5 and TRBJ1-1, with 8 bases lining up with TRBD1. CDR3 length equals 16 residues. The germline gives CDR1 MNHEY, CDR2 SVGAGI. Unmatched junction bases numbered 8, after V lost 1 base and J lost 4 bases. The CDR3 loop reads CASSYLIQGAATEAFF. The CDR3 nucleotides are TGTGCCAGCAGTTACTTAATTCAGGGGGCAGCCACTGAAGCTTTCTTT.

As regards this clonotype: Relative to the germline gene, one junction end is altered; a read error may explain this. The chain joins TRBV7-2 to TRBJ2-2, with TRBD2 matching 15 bases. The CDR3 length is 16 residues. Germline V gene sequence: CDR1 SGHTA, CDR2 FQGNSA. CDR3 DNA: TGTGCCTGCAGCCCGGGACTAGCGGGAGGTACCGGGGAGCTGTTTTTT. Translated: CACSPGLAGGTGELFF.

The chain links TRBV24-1 to TRBJ1-5; the D is unclear. Germline CDR1 KGHDR, CDR2 SFDVKD. The CDR3 loop spans 14 amino acids. Trimming took off 9 bases at V and 0 bases at J, with 11 bases between the two ends. This chain's CDR3 is CATSPQDSNQPQHF. The CDR3 DNA is TGTGCCACCTCCCCGCAAGATAGCAATCAGCCCCAGCATTTT.